This T cell receptor (beta chain) was sequenced during a study of cytomegalovirus exposure and HLA in healthy donors. Study context: A data release that came early held 80 million to 95 million unique TCRs from HLA-typed donors.

About this clone: The antigen remains undetermined.

The CDR3 totals 15 residues. V lost 7 bases and J lost 3; bases outside the gene matches: 8. CDR1 and CDR2 (germline): MDHEN, SYDVKM. Study-level points and caveats: Among immune exposure information, only CMV serostatus was available. Prior analysis indicated that the majority of TCR beta V segments exhibited productivity approximately 87% or approximately 30% of the time. In a later analysis, common viral pathogens appeared linked to several of the most significant clusters.

This PCR relied on a set of 60 Vbeta primers and 13 Jbeta primers. Produced via immunoSEQ multiplex PCR; TCRdb's table is partial and in-frame only. The data show 150,000 to 200,000 clones, approximately 86% seen once. The chain has TRBV28 and TRBJ2-7; 11 bases line up with TRBD2. This receptor was obtained from a woman aged 18-29 years in good health and CMV-seronegative. The sequenced sample was PBMCs. CDR3 in amino acids: CASTPSGRSYYEQYF. The CDR3 bases are TGTGCCAGCACTCCTAGCGGGAGGTCATACTACGAGCAGTACTTC.